These 18 T cell receptor beta chains came from one sample sequenced in a study of early T cells in non-severe SARS-CoV-2 infection. One entry per CDR3 protein results from TCRdb running MiXCR on the 5' RACE reads. The sample consists of 55,000 to 75,000 distinct CDR3 sequences, 12% of them appearing once. Sequenced: whole blood. These receptors originate from an adult who was a healthcare worker with PCR-confirmed SARS-CoV-2 infection or an uninfected control (not recorded which).

The chain carries TRBV7-9 and TRBJ2-7, with D perhaps given as TRBD1 or TRBD2 (5 bases each). Germline CDR1 SEHNR, CDR2 FQNEAQ (reference sequence). The length of the CDR3 is 14 residues. With 3 bases removed from V and 5 bases from J, the gap between germline ends came to 14 bases. CDR3 bases: TGTGCCAGCAGCTTGGACACCTTGGGGGACGAGCAGTACTTC. Its translation: CASSLDTLGDEQYF.

This clonotype was detected many times. The V and J genes are TRBV25-1 and TRBJ1-2, with D perhaps TRBD1 (5 bases). Germline assignment: CDR1 MGHDK and CDR2 SYGVNS. CDR3 size: 18 residues. Trimming pared 5 bases from V and 1 base from J, leaving 23 bases between. The chain's CDR3 is CASSIPRQRMSFNYGYTF. CDR3 bases: TGTGCCAGCAGTATACCGCGACAGCGGATGAGCTTTAACTATGGCTACACCTTC.

This clonotype was detected many times. The V gene is TRBV18, the J gene TRBJ1-1; a weak D match, TRBD1 (5 bases). The V gene's germline CDR1 is KGHSH and CDR2 LQKENI. Trimming cost V 3 bases and J 6 bases, with 11 bases left between them. CDR3 length: 13 amino acids. The DNA for the CDR3 is TGTGCCAGCTCACCTCCAGGGAGGGCTGAAGCTTTCTTT. Its translation: CASSPPGRAEAFF.

V is TRBV28 and J is TRBJ1-4, with 8 positions matching TRBD1. J was trimmed by 7 bases and V by 0 bases; bases with no gene match: 4. Germline CDR1 and CDR2: MDHEN and SYDVKM. This CDR3 has 15 amino acids. The CDR3 region is CASSLWSGGLEKLFF. The CDR3, as DNA: TGTGCCAGCAGTTTATGGTCAGGGGGCCTTGAAAAACTGTTTTTT.

The table lists this clonotype with a few counts. This rearrangement joins TRBV27 to TRBJ2-7, with D possibly matching TRBD2 (7 bases). CDR1 and CDR2 from the germline V gene are MNHEY and SMNVEV (reference sequence). V lost 2 bases, J lost 6 bases, and 8 bases lay in between. The CDR3 loop spans 12 amino acids. For the CDR3, the DNA is TGTGCCAGCAGTTTAAGGGGGGGCGAGCAGTACTTC. Amino acids: CASSLRGGEQYF.

This clonotype was seen only a few times. This sequence joins TRBV30 and TRBJ1-5; 9 bases line up with TRBD1. CDR1 GTSNPN and CDR2 SVGIG come from the germline V gene (reference sequence). The CDR3 contains 14 residues. J gave up 5 bases and V 1 base, and 3 bases lay outside the gene matches. The CDR3 bases are TGTGCCTGGAGTGCTTGGGACAGGGATCAGCCCCAGCATTTT. Translated, it gives CAWSAWDRDQPQHF.

The chain recombines TRBV19 with TRBJ2-2; D is perhaps TRBD1 or TRBD2 (5 bases each). The CDR3 has 12 amino acids. Germline values: CDR1 LNHDA, CDR2 SQIVND (reference sequence). Trimming shortened V by 5 bases and J by 7 bases, and 8 bases separated the two germline ends. CDR3 protein: CASSWGIGELFF. The CDR3 DNA follows: TGTGCCAGTAGTTGGGGGATCGGGGAGCTGTTTTTT.

This clonotype was detected only a few times. V usage is TRBV18 and J usage is TRBJ1-1; 8 bases fit TRBD1. J was trimmed by 3 bases and V by 1 base; bases with no gene match: 4. The CDR3 extends over 15 amino acids. From germline, CDR1 is KGHSH and CDR2 LQKENI. The chain's CDR3 is CASSPRQGADTEAFF. The CDR3 nucleotides read TGTGCCAGCTCACCACGGCAGGGGGCGGACACTGAAGCTTTCTTT. The variable domain in full, with the rest retrieved from reference TRBV18 and TRBJ1-1, is NAGVMQNPRHLVRRRGQEARLRCSPMKGHSHVYWYRQLPEEGLKFMVYLQKENIIDESGMPKERFSAEFPKEGPSILRIQQVVRGDSAAYFCASSPRQGADTEAFFGQGTRLTVV.

The sample holds many counts of this clonotype. The chain combines TRBV20-1 with TRBJ2-1; maybe TRBD2 (6 bases). This CDR3 has 13 amino acids. V lost 1 base, J lost 3 bases, and 7 bases lay in between. The V gene's germline CDR1 is DFQATT and CDR2 SNEGSKA (reference sequence). CDR3: CSARVGGYNEQFF. The CDR3 coding sequence is TGCAGTGCTAGAGTCGGGGGCTACAATGAGCAGTTCTTC.

This clonotype was counted between two and nine times. The chain recombines TRBV9 with TRBJ1-2; no clear D gene. With 0 bases removed from V and 0 bases from J, the gap between germline ends came to 15 bases. CDR3 length equals 17 residues. Germline lookup yields CDR1 SGDLS and CDR2 YYNGEE. This CDR3 is CASSVGPTPLTNYGYTF. In DNA form, the CDR3 reads TGTGCCAGCAGCGTAGGGCCGACGCCCCTTACTAACTATGGCTACACCTTC.

In its sample, this clonotype was seen many times. This chain connects TRBV6-1 to TRBJ2-2; a weak D match, TRBD1 (5 bases). The germline gives CDR1 MNHNS, CDR2 SASEGT. This CDR3 has 13 amino acids. The V end was cut by 8 bases, the J end by 7 bases, with 14 bases between. This chain's CDR3 is CASVGQGNGELFF. The CDR3 region has the DNA TGTGCCAGCGTGGGGCAGGGAAACGGGGAGCTGTTTTTT.

The chain employs TRBV3-1 and TRBJ2-2; D gene unclear. V was trimmed by 4 bases and J by 4 bases, leaving 10 bases between them. The germline gives CDR1 LGHDT, CDR2 YNNKEL (reference sequence). The CDR3 has 14 amino acids. The CDR3 DNA follows: TGTGCCAGCAGCCGAGAGCCGGTCACCGGGGAGCTGTTTTTT. This translates into CASSREPVTGELFF.

In its sample, this clonotype was seen a few times. The V and J genes are TRBV19 and TRBJ2-5; 7 nucleotides agree with TRBD2. V shed 5 bases, J shed 2 bases, and the junction held 11 bases outside the gene matches. Germline V lookup: CDR1 LNHDA, CDR2 SQIVND (reference sequence). The CDR3 extends over 16 amino acids. The CDR3 here is CASSSLAATLQETQYF. The CDR3 bases are TGTGCCAGTAGTTCTCTAGCGGCGACCTTACAAGAGACCCAGTACTTC.

In its sample, this clonotype was seen a few times. The chain uses TRBV3-1 and TRBJ1-1; D gene uncertain. V was pared by 4 bases and J by 2 bases, with 11 bases between. Germline V gene data show CDR1 as LGHDT and CDR2 as YNNKEL (reference sequence). This CDR3 has 14 amino acids. CDR3: CASSRFRGNTEAFF. CDR3 DNA: TGTGCCAGCAGCCGATTCCGGGGAAACACTGAAGCTTTCTTT.

This clonotype showed up many times. The chain has TRBV12-5 and TRBJ1-4, with 8 bases fitting TRBD1. Germline assignment: CDR1 LGHNT and CDR2 FRNRAP. This CDR3 region has 15 residues. Unmatched junction bases numbered 6, after V lost 5 bases and J lost 4 bases. Here the CDR3 reads CASGPGQGYNEKLFF. CDR3 DNA: TGTGCTAGTGGTCCTGGACAGGGTTATAATGAAAAACTGTTTTTT.

The genes are TRBV10-3 and TRBJ2-7; tentatively, D is TRBD1 or TRBD2 (5 bases each). The CDR3 runs to 17 residues. V was pared by 4 bases and J by 6 bases, with 25 bases between. CDR1 and CDR2 (germline): ENHRY, SYGVKD. The CDR3 here is CAISGSIRTRDGLEQYF. Written as DNA, the CDR3 is TGTGCCATCAGTGGCTCAATCCGGACTCGGGACGGCCTCGAGCAGTACTTC.

The V and J genes are TRBV3-1 and TRBJ1-6; D perhaps matches TRBD1 (5 bases). V lost 4 bases to trimming and J lost 10 bases, with 17 bases between them. Germline-derived CDR1 and CDR2 are LGHDT and YNNKEL (reference sequence). The CDR3 is 15 residues long. The CDR3 coding sequence is TGTGCCAGCAGCCGAGAAGGACAACTTTGGTCACCCCTCCACTTT. Its protein product is CASSREGQLWSPLHF.

Comments on this clonotype: The final CDR3 position lacks the conserved phenylalanine or tryptophan, pointing to a likely read error. V gene TRBV29-1 combines with J gene TRBJ1-1, with 7 positions matching TRBD1. CDR1 and CDR2 (germline): SQVTM, ANQGSEA. V shed 4 bases, J shed 0 bases, and the junction held 20 bases outside the gene matches. There are 19 residues in the CDR3. The CDR3 loop reads CSVGPAGRQGGRMNTEAFL. The DNA of the CDR3 is TGCAGCGTTGGACCGGCGGGGAGACAGGGCGGGCGGATGAACACTGAAGCTTTCTTA.